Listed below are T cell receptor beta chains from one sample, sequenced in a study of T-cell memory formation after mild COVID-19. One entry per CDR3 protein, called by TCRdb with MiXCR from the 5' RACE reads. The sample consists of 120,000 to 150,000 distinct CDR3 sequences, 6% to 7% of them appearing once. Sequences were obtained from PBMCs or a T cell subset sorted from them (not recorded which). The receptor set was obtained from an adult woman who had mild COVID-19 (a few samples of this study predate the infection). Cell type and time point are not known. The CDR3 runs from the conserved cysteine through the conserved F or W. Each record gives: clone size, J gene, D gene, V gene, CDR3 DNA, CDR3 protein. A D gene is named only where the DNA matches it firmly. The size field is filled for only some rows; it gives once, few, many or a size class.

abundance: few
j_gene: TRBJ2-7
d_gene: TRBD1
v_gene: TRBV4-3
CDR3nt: TGCGCCAGCAGCCAACAAGAGCGAGGCTGGACAGGGAAAAAGCAGTACTTC
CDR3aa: CASSQQERGWTGKKQYF

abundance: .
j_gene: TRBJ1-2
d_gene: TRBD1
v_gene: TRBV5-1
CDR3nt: TGCGCCAGCAGCTTAGTTGGGACAGGGAGACCTAACTATGGCTACACCTTC
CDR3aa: CASSLVGTGRPNYGYTF

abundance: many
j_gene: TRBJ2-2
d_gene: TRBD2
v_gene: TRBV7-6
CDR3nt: TGTGCCAGCAGCTCCTTAGCGGGGCCGACCGGGGAGCTGTTTTTT
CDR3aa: CASSSLAGPTGELFF

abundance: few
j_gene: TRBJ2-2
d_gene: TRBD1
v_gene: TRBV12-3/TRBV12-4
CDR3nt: TGTGCCAGCAGACCGGGGACAGGGCGCACCGGGGAGCTGTTTTTT
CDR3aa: CASRPGTGRTGELFF

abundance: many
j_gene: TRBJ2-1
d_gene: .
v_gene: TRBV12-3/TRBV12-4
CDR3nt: TGTGCCAGCAGTTTAGCGGCGAGCTCCTACAATGAGCAGTTCTTC
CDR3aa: CASSLAASSYNEQFF

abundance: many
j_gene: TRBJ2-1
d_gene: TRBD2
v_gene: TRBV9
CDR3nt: TGTGCCAGCAGCGTAGAGAGAAGTCTAGCGGGAGTCGAGCAGTTCTTC
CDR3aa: CASSVERSLAGVEQFF

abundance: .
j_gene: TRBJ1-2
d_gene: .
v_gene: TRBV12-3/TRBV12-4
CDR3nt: TGTGCCAGCAGCCCGACCGTCTATGGCTACACCTTC
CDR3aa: CASSPTVYGYTF

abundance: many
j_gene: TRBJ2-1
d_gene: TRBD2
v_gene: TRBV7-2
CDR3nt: TGTGCCAGCAGCTCTACGGGACTAGCGGGAGACCACTACAATGAGCAGTTCTTC
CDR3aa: CASSSTGLAGDHYNEQFF

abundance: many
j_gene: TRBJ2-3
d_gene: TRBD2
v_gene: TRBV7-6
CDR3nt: TGTGCCAGCAGCCCGGGACTAGCGGGAGGGACAGATACGCAGTATTTT
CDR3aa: CASSPGLAGGTDTQYF

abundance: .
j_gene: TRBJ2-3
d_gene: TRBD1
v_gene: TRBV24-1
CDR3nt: TGTGCCACCAGTGATTGGACACCGGGACAGGGGAAGGATACGCAGTATTTT
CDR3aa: CATSDWTPGQGKDTQYF

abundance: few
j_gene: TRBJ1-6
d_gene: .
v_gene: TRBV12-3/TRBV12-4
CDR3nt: TGTGCCAGCAGTTTGGCCCCACAGGGTTCCCATCTCCACTTT
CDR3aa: CASSLAPQGSHLHF

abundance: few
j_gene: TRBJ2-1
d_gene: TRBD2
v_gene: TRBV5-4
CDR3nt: TGTGCCAGCAGCTTGGCCTTTGCGGGAGGAGCAAATGAGCAGTTCTTC
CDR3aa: CASSLAFAGGANEQFF

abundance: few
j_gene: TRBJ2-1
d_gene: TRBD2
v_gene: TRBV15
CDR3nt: TGTGCCACCAGCGGACGACTAGCGGGAGGTAATGAGCAGTTCTTC
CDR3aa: CATSGRLAGGNEQFF